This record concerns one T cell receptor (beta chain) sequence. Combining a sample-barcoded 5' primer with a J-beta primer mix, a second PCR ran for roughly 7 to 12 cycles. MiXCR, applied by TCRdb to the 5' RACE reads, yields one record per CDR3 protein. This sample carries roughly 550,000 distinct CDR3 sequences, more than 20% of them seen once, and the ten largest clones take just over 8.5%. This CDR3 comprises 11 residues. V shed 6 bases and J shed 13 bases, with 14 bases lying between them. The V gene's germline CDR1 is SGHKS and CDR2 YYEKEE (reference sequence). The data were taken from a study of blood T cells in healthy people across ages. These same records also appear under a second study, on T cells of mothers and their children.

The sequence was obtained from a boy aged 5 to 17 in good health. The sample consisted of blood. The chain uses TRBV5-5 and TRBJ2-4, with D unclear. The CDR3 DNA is TGTGCCAGCACCTCAGCCCACAAACAGTACTTC. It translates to CASTSAHKQYF.